The 23 T cell receptor beta chains reported below all come from one sample, sequenced in a study of cytomegalovirus exposure and HLA in healthy donors. The PCR had 60 Vbeta and 13 Jbeta primers. The data were produced by immunoSEQ multiplex PCR, yet TCRdb's version contains in-frame clones alone and is incomplete. The data show roughly 100,000 clones, under 85% seen once. Input material: PBMCs. These receptors were collected from a woman between 40 and 55 years old in good health and CMV-seropositive.

The chain has TRBV2 and TRBJ2-5; D ambiguous. The CDR3 sequence is 12 residues long. Deletions cut 2 bases from V and 13 bases from J, with 14 bases between. The germline V gene has CDR1 SNHLY and CDR2 FYNNEI. The CDR3 DNA follows: TGTGCCAGCAGTGAATATGCTTTCCGCGGGTACTTC. Translated, it gives CASSEYAFRGYF.

The chain has TRBV6-5 and TRBJ1-5, with no clear D. Germline CDR1 and CDR2: MNHEY and SVGAGI. The CDR3 is 13 amino acids. Trimming removed 0 bases at V and 7 bases at J, with 7 bases between. The CDR3: CASSYSREQPQHF. CDR3 in DNA: TGTGCCAGCAGTTACTCGAGGGAACAGCCCCAGCATTTT.

The chain has TRBV4-1 and TRBJ1-4; 7 bases agree with TRBD1. The CDR3 sequence is 18 residues long. Losses at the gene ends were 2 bases for V and 6 bases for J; bases not matched to a gene: 15. CDR1 and CDR2 from the germline V gene are MGHRA and YSYEKL. DNA for the CDR3: TGCGCCAGCAGCCAAAAAGGAGGGGAGACAGGGTGGGATGAAAAACTGTTTTTT. It yields the protein CASSQKGGETGWDEKLFF.

V is TRBV9 and J is TRBJ2-5, with 7 bases identical to TRBD1. V lost 7 bases and J lost 4; bases outside the gene matches: 4. This CDR3 has 12 amino acids. The germline V gene has CDR1 SGDLS and CDR2 YYNGEE. The CDR3 protein is CASGTASETQYF. In nucleotides, the CDR3 is TGTGCCAGCGGGACAGCTTCAGAGACCCAGTACTTC.

This clone was picked up a small number of times. The gene calls are TRBV28 and TRBJ2-1, with 11 positions matching TRBD2. This CDR3 is built from 15 residues. Unmatched junction bases numbered 5, after V lost 7 bases and J lost 3 bases. In germline, CDR1 is MDHEN, CDR2 SYDVKM. The CDR3 nucleotides are TGTGCCAGCATGACTAGCGGGGAACACTACAATGAGCAGTTCTTC. This gives the protein CASMTSGEHYNEQFF. The whole variable domain, filled in from reference TRBV28 and TRBJ2-1, reads DVKVTQSSRYLVKRTGEKVFLECVQDMDHENMFWYRQDPGLGLRLIYFSYDVKMKEKGDIPEGYSVSREKKERFSLILESASTNQTSMYLCASMTSGEHYNEQFFGPGTRLTVL.

The J gene is TRBJ2-5, the V gene TRBV7-2, with TRBD1 matching over 7 bases. The germline CDR1 and CDR2 sequences are SGHTA and FQGNSA. V dropped 5 bases and J dropped 5; count of bases not matched to a gene: 11. There are 15 residues in the CDR3. CDR3 in DNA: TGTGCCAGCAGCACGCCCCTCGACAGGGCGGAGACCCAGTACTTC. Protein product: CASSTPLDRAETQYF.

The rearrangement uses TRBV7-9 and TRBJ1-4; a possible D gene is TRBD1 (6 bases). Trimming took 5 bases from V and 7 from J, leaving 23 bases between them. The CDR3 is 17 amino acids. Germline CDR1 reads SEHNR; CDR2 reads FQNEAQ (reference sequence). The CDR3 loop reads CASSEGGGTSISEKLFF. CDR3 DNA sequence: TGTGCCAGCAGCGAGGGGGGAGGGACGAGCATTTCTGAAAAACTGTTTTTT.

The V gene is TRBV14, the J gene TRBJ2-5, with 10 bases lining up with TRBD2. The end of the DNA is better explained by TRBJ2-7, so the J call may be wrong. This CDR3 contains 15 residues. The germline V gene has CDR1 SGHDN and CDR2 FVKESK. The CDR3 region is CASSSLAGGPYEQYF. As DNA, the CDR3 is TGTGCCAGCAGCTCCTTAGCGGGAGGCCCCTACGAGCAGTACTTC.

The gene calls are TRBV11-3 and TRBJ1-2, with TRBD1 matching 7 bases. Losses at the gene ends were 5 bases for V and 1 base for J; bases not matched to a gene: 7. Germline V gene sequence: CDR1 SGHNT, CDR2 YENEEA. The CDR3 has 15 residues. CDR3 in amino acids: CASSTGTAFNYGYTF. The CDR3 DNA sequence: TGTGCCAGCAGCACCGGGACAGCCTTTAACTATGGCTACACCTTC.

The chain uses TRBV6-1 and TRBJ1-5, with D possibly being TRBD1 (5 bases). The CDR3 loop spans 14 amino acids. CDR1 and CDR2 (germline): MNHNS, SASEGT. Deletions cut 2 bases from V and 0 bases from J, with 5 bases between. Written as DNA, the CDR3 is TGTGCCAGCAGTGAACAGGGTAGCAATCAGCCCCAGCATTTT. Protein sequence: CASSEQGSNQPQHF.

In its sample, this clone was seen once. The J gene is TRBJ1-2, the V gene TRBV21-1. TRBV21-1 is shown as a pseudogene. The CDR3 is 14 residues long. CDR3 bases: TGTGCCAGCAGCAAAGCGCTAGGACTTTATGGCTACACCTTC. Protein product: CASSKALGLYGYTF.

This chain links TRBV19 with TRBJ2-7; D is ambiguous. The CDR3 has 14 amino acids. The V gene lost 0 bases and the J gene lost 4 bases, with 10 bases spanning the gap. Germline V gene lookup returns CDR1 LNHDA and CDR2 SQIVND (reference sequence). CDR3 sequence reads: CASSIDRGSYEQYF. In DNA form, the CDR3 reads TGTGCCAGTAGTATAGATCGAGGTAGTTACGAGCAGTACTTC. Full variable domain (remainder filled in from reference TRBV19 and TRBJ2-7): DGGITQSPKYLFRKEGQNVTLSCEQNLNHDAMYWYRQDPGQGLRLIYYSQIVNDFQKGDIAEGYSVSREKKESFPLTVTSAQKNPTAFYLCASSIDRGSYEQYFGPGTRLTVT.

The rearrangement joins TRBV6-5 to TRBJ2-5, with a possible D match to TRBD1 (5 bases). Trimming pared 8 bases from V and 4 bases from J, leaving 11 bases between. Germline assignment: CDR1 MNHEY and CDR2 SVGAGI. This CDR3 is built from 12 residues. The CDR3 here is CASLGVGETQYF. The CDR3 region has the DNA TGTGCCAGCCTAGGGGTTGGAGAGACCCAGTACTTC.

This clone was detected only a few times. The V call is TRBV4-1, the J call TRBJ1-1; D possibly corresponds to TRBD1 (5 bases). The CDR3 has 15 amino acids. The germline CDR1 and CDR2 sequences are MGHRA and YSYEKL. V gave up 1 base and J gave up 1 base, with 10 bases separating them. CDR3 DNA: TGCGCCAGCAGCCAAGGGGGCCGGAAGAACACTGAAGCTTTCTTT. Amino acids: CASSQGGRKNTEAFF.

The chain recombines TRBV27 with TRBJ2-7; a possible D gene is TRBD1 (6 bases). Trimming left V 3 bases short and J 4 bases short, with 19 bases between. The CDR3 contains 16 residues. Germline lookup yields CDR1 MNHEY and CDR2 SMNVEV (reference sequence). The CDR3: CASSLGPPGHLYEQYF. CDR3 DNA sequence: TGTGCCAGCAGTTTGGGGCCCCCGGGACACCTATACGAGCAGTACTTC.

V gene TRBV28 combines with J gene TRBJ1-1; D gene uncertain. V was trimmed by 7 bases and J by 3 bases, leaving 21 bases between them. Germline V lookup: CDR1 MDHEN, CDR2 SYDVKM. The CDR3 runs to 16 residues. The CDR3 DNA is TGTGCCAGCATACGTCGGGGTTGGTGGGCGGACACTGAAGCTTTCTTT. Translating gives CASIRRGWWADTEAFF.

This clone was seen only a few times. This chain uses TRBV6-1 with TRBJ2-5, with TRBD1 matching 10 bases. J was trimmed by 5 bases and V by 4 bases; bases with no gene match: 4. The CDR3 length is 14 residues. The germline V gene encodes CDR1 MNHNS and CDR2 SASEGT. The CDR3 is CASSGGQGTETQYF. For the CDR3, the DNA is TGTGCCAGCAGTGGGGGACAGGGGACGGAGACCCAGTACTTC.

In DNA, the CDR3 is TGTGCCAGCAGTCGAGGTCTACCTACCTATGGCTACACCTTC. As protein: CASSRGLPTYGYTF. V and J are TRBV28 and TRBJ1-2; no clear D. This CDR3 has 14 amino acids. V lost 5 bases to trimming and J lost 4 bases, with 14 bases between them. The V gene's germline CDR1 is MDHEN and CDR2 SYDVKM.

This chain uses TRBV6-1 with TRBJ1-2; 7 bases are a match to TRBD1. This CDR3 spans 14 amino acids. Trimming at V came to 4 bases and at J to 4 bases, leaving 6 bases not matched to a gene. Germline V lookup: CDR1 MNHNS, CDR2 SASEGT. In nucleotides, the CDR3 is TGTGCCAGCAGTGGGGCAGGGGGATTCTATGGCTACACCTTC. It codes for CASSGAGGFYGYTF.

The chain employs TRBV18 and TRBJ2-7; 10 bases agree with TRBD2. V trimming: 5 bases; J trimming: 5 bases; junction bases outside the gene matches: 9. The CDR3 extends over 15 amino acids. Germline CDR1 is KGHSH and CDR2 is LQKENI. CDR3 protein: CASSEYSGGADEQYF. The CDR3 DNA sequence: TGTGCCAGCTCAGAATACAGCGGGGGGGCCGACGAGCAGTACTTC.

This clone has more than one count but fewer than ten. The CDR3 DNA reads TGTGCCAGCAGTTTTCTGGGACAGGGGTTGGTCCACGAGCAGTACTTC. Translation gives CASSFLGQGLVHEQYF. The chain uses TRBV28 and TRBJ2-7, with 10 bases identical to TRBD1. V was pared by 3 bases and J by 5 bases, with 10 bases of the junction left unmatched. The CDR3 is 16 residues long. The germline V gene encodes CDR1 MDHEN and CDR2 SYDVKM.

V gene TRBV5-1 combines with J gene TRBJ2-1, with D maybe TRBD2 (7 bases). Trimming stripped 7 bases from V and 6 bases from J, with 17 bases between. The germline V gene encodes CDR1 SGHRS and CDR2 YFSETQ. CDR3 length: 14 amino acids. The CDR3 nucleotides read TGCGCCAGCGGGGGGGGCTCCCCTGGCAATGAGCAGTTCTTC. Protein sequence: CASGGGSPGNEQFF. Drawing the rest from reference TRBV5-1 and TRBJ2-1, the complete variable domain is KAGVTQTPRYLIKTRGQQVTLSCSPISGHRSVSWYQQTPGQGLQFLFEYFSETQRNKGNFPGRFSGRQFSNSRSEMNVSTLELGDSALYLCASGGGSPGNEQFFGPGTRLTVL.

CDR3 region: CASSLMRGGTGELFF. CDR3 coding DNA: TGTGCCAGCAGCTTAATGCGGGGGGGAACCGGGGAGCTGTTTTTT. V and J are TRBV7-2 and TRBJ2-2; TRBD2 aligns across 9 bases. V gave up 2 bases and J gave up 5 bases; unmatched junction bases: 3. Germline values: CDR1 SGHTA, CDR2 FQGNSA. This CDR3 comprises 15 residues.